This TCR beta chain was obtained from a study of T cells expressing NK-cell markers. General study findings and limits: Also leading the CD3+CD56-NKG2C+ fraction in a handful of donors were these clonotypes.

TCRdb reanalyzed the 5' RACE reads and collapses them to one entry per CDR3 protein, without DNA. Its clone listing holds about 460,000 distinct CDR3 sequences. Details on this clonotype: Antigen unknown.

This CDR3 is 13 amino acids long. The sample taken for sequencing was blood T cells: a sorted CD56 or NKG2C T cell subset, CD4+ or CD8+ T cells, or bulk PBMC T cells (not recorded which). This sequence was found in a woman aged 45 to 65 in good health. The V and J genes are TRBV12-3 or TRBV12-4 and TRBJ2-5; TCRdb picks TRBD1, but there is no DNA to check that call. The CDR3 sequence: CASSPRTRETQYF.